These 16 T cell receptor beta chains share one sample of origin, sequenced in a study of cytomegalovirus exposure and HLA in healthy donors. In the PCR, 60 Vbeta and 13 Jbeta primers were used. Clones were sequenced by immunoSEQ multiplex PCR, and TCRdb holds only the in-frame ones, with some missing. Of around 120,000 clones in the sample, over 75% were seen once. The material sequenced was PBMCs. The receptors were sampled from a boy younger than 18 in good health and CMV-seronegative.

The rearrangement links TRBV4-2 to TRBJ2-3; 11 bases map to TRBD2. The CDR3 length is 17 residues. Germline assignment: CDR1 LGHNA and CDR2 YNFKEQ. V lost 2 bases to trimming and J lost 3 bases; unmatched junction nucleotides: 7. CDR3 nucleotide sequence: TGTGCCAGCAGCCAACACCTTAGGACTAGCGGGACAGATACGCAGTATTTT. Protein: CASSQHLRTSGTDTQYF.

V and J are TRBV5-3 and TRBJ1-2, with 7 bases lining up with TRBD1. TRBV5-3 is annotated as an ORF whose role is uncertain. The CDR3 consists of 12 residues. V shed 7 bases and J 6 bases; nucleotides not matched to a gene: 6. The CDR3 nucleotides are TGTGCCAGAGAAGACAGGGTTAATGGCTACACCTTC. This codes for CAREDRVNGYTF.

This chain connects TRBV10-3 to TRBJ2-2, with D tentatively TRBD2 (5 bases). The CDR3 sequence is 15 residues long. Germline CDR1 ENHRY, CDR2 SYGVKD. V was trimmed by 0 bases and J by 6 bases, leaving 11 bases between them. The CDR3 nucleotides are TGTGCCATCAGTGAGTCGAGGGCGAGGTCCGGGGAGCTGTTTTTT. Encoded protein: CAISESRARSGELFF.

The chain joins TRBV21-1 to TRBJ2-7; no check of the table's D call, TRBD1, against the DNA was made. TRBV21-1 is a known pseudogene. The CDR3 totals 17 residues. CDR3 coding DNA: TGTGCCAGCAGCAAAGCTGAAAAGGACAGGGATTTCTACGAGCAGTACTTC. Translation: CASSKAEKDRDFYEQYF.

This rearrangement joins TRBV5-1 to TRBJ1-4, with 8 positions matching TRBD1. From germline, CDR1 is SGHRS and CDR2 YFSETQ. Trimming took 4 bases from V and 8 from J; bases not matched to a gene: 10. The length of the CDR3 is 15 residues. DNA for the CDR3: TGCGCCAGCAGCCCGCAGACAGGGGTTGACGAAAAACTGTTTTTT. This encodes CASSPQTGVDEKLFF.

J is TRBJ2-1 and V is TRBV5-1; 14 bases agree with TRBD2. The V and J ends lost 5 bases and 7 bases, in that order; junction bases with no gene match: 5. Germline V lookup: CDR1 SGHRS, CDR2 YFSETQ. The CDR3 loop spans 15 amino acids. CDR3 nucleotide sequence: TGCGCCAGCAGGGCCGGGACTAGCGGGGGAAATGAGCAGTTCTTC. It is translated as CASRAGTSGGNEQFF.

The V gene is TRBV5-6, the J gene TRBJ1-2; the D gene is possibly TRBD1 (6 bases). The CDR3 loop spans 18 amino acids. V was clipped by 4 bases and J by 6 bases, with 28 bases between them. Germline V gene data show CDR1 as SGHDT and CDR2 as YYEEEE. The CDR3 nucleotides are TGTGCCAGCAGCCGGAACAACCGTGGGGGGGCCTCCCTTAATGGCTACACCTTC. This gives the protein CASSRNNRGGASLNGYTF. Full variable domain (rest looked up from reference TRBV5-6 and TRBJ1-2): DAGVTQSPTHLIKTRGQQVTLRCSPKSGHDTVSWYQQALGQGPQFIFQYYEEEERQRGNFPDRFSGHQFPNYSSELNVNALLLGDSALYLCASSRNNRGGASLNGYTFGSGTRLTVV.

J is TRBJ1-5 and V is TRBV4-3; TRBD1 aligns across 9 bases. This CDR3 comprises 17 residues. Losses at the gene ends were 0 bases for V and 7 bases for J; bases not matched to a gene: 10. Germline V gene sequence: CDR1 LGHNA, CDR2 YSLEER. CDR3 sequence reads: CASSQDITGGGGQPQHF. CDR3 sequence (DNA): TGCGCCAGCAGCCAAGATATTACAGGGGGCGGTGGGCAGCCCCAGCATTTT.

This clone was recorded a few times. The CDR3 here is CASSQDPSREQFF. DNA of the CDR3: TGCGCCAGCAGCCAAGATCCTAGCCGTGAGCAGTTCTTC. This chain uses TRBV4-3 with TRBJ2-1; D may be TRBD2 (5 bases). V was trimmed by 0 bases and J by 9 bases, leaving 9 bases between them. The CDR3 has 13 residues. Germline V gene data show CDR1 as LGHNA and CDR2 as YSLEER.

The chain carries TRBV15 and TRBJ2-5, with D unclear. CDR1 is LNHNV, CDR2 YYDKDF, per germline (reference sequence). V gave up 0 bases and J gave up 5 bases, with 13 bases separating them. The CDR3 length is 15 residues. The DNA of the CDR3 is TGTGCCACCAGCAGAGATACGAACAGTGGGGAGACCCAGTACTTC. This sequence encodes CATSRDTNSGETQYF.

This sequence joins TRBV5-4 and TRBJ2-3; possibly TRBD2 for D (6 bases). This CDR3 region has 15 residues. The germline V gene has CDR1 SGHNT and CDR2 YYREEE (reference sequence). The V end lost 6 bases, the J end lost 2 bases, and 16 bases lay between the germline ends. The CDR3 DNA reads TGTGCCAGCACCACCCCCGGGAGCGACACAGATACGCAGTATTTT. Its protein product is CASTTPGSDTDTQYF.

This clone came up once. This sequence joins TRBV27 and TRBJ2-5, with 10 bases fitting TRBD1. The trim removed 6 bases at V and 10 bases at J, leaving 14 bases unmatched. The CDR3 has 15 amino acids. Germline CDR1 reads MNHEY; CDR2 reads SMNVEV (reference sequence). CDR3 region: CASRRGQGLIGDQYF. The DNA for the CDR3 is TGTGCCAGCAGACGGGGACAGGGGTTGATTGGGGACCAGTACTTC.

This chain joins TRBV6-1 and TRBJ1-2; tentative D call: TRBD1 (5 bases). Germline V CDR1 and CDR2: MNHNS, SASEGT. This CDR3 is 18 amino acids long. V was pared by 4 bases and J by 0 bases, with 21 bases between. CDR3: CASSVLWGDVRSNYGYTF. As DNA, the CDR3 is TGTGCCAGCAGTGTCCTATGGGGGGACGTCAGATCTAACTATGGCTACACCTTC.

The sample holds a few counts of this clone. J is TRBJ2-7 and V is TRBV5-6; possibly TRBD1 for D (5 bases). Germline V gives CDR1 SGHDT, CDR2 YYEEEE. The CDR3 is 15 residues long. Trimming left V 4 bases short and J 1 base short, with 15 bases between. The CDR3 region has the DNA TGTGCCAGCAGCCTTAAAGTAACAGGATCCTACGAGCAGTACTTC. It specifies CASSLKVTGSYEQYF.

CDR3 residues: CASSQREGSFEKLFF. CDR3 DNA: TGTGCCAGCAGCCAACGGGAGGGGTCCTTTGAAAAACTGTTTTTT. This sequence joins TRBV11-2 and TRBJ1-4; the D gene is possibly TRBD1 (5 bases). The CDR3 sequence is 15 residues long. Looked up from germline, CDR1 is SGHAT and CDR2 is FQNNGV. Trimming took 5 bases from V and 7 from J, leaving 17 bases between them.

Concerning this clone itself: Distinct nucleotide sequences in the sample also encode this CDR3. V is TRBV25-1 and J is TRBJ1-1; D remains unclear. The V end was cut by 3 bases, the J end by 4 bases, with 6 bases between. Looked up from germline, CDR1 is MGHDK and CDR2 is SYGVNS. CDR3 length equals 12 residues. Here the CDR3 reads CASSDPGTEAFF. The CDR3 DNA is TGTGCCAGCAGTGATCCGGGCACTGAAGCTTTCTTT.